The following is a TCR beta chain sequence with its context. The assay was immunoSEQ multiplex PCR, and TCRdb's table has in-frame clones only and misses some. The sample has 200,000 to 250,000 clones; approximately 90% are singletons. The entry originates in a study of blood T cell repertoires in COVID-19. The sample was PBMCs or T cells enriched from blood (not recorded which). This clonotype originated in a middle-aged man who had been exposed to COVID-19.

The CDR3 DNA is TGTGCCAGTAGTAGGGACAGGGGTGAAAAACAGTACTTC. This gives the protein CASSRDRGEKQYF. The J gene is TRBJ2-7, the V gene TRBV19; 10 nucleotides align to TRBD1. The CDR3 consists of 13 residues. Germline V gene data show CDR1 as LNHDA and CDR2 as SQIVND (reference sequence). Unmatched junction bases numbered 7, after V lost 4 bases and J lost 10 bases.